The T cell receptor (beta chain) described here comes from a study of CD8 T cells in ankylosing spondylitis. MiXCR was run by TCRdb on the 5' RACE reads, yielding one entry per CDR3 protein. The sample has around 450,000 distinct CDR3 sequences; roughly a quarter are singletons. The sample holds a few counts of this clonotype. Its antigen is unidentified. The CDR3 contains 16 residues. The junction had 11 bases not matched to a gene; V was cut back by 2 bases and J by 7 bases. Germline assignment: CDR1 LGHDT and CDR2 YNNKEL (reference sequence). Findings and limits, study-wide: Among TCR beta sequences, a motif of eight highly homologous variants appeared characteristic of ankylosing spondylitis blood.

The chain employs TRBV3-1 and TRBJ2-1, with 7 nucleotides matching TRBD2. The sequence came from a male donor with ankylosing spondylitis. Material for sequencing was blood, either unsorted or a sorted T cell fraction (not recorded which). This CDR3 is CASSQLSGRARNEQFF. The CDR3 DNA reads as TGTGCCAGCAGCCAACTGAGTGGGAGGGCGAGAAATGAGCAGTTCTTC.